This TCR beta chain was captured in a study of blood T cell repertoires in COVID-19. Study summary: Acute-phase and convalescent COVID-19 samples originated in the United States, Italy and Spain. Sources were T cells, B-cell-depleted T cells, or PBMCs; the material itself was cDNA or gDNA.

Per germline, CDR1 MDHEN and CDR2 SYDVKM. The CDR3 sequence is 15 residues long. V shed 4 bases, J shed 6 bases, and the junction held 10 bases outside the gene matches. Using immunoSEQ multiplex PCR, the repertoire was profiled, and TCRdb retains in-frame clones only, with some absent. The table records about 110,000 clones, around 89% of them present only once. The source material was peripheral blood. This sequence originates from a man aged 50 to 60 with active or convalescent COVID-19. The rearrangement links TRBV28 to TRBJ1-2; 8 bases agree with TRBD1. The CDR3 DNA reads TGTGCCAGCAGTTCCCCGGACAGGGCAGATAATGGCTACACCTTC. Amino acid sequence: CASSSPDRADNGYTF.